The sequence of this T cell receptor beta chain was determined in a study of breast tumors, draining lymph nodes, adjacent tissues. Each CDR3 protein is one row after TCRdb ran MiXCR on the multiplex PCR reads. The sample shows around 50,000 distinct CDR3 sequences, more than 20% of them seen only once. Findings of the study overall: Compared with basal-like, luminal-like tumors shared significantly more repertoire with nontumor tissue. Most tumor T cells seemingly derive from lymph node, then expand in tumor.

The junction had 5 bases not matched to a gene; V was cut back by 4 bases and J by 5 bases. CDR3 length: 13 amino acids. CDR1 is SGDLS and CDR2 is YYNGEE in the germline V gene. This clonotype was counted a few times. Its antigen is as yet unknown. The TCR originated in a female donor with breast cancer. Some clones in this sample may be carry-over from other donors' samples. V usage is TRBV9 and J usage is TRBJ2-5; 7 nucleotides align to TRBD2. The sample taken for sequencing was breast tumor tissue. Here the CDR3 DNA reads TGTGCCAGCAGCTCAAGGGGAGGGGAGACCCAGTACTTC. Translating it yields CASSSRGGETQYF.